This T cell receptor (beta chain) was recovered during a study of regulatory T cells in long-lasting Graves disease. General study points: There were preferences for TRBV28, TRBJ1-2 and TRBJ2-5 in persistent disease.

V gave up 3 bases and J gave up 9 bases, with 6 bases separating them. This CDR3 has 11 amino acids. Germline lookup yields CDR1 MNHGY and CDR2 SVAAGI. Building the TCR beta libraries relied on iRepertoire HTBI primers, and CDR3 regions underwent Arm-PCR. TCRdb analysed the multiplex PCR reads with MiXCR anew, one entry per CDR3 protein. The table includes 400,000 to 450,000 distinct CDR3 sequences, around 17% detected once. This clonotype came up a few times. Its cognate antigen is unknown. Time point defined: newly diagnosed GD, antithyroid drugs for less than 3 months. From PBMCs, RNA was extracted and then used to make the TCR library. A peripheral blood sample, around 8.5 milliliters in volume, was drawn into EDTA tubes. The data also belong to a second study, concerning T cells in Graves' hyperthyroidism and ophthalmopathy. That study adds: Stable hyperthyroidism and ophthalmopathy were separated using 13 V-J signatures.

This clonotype originated in a woman in her twenties or thirties with Graves disease. The chain couples TRBV6-9 to TRBJ2-1; D uncertain. Sequenced material: peripheral blood mononuclear cells (PBMCs), taken at new diagnosis, from a patient treated with antithyroid drugs. CDR3 in DNA: TGTGCCAGCAGTTACTCTGGTGAGCAGTTCTTC. Its protein is CASSYSGEQFF.